The 13 T cell receptor beta chains in this list originate from one sample, sequenced in a study of regulatory T cells in long-lasting Graves disease. Time point reported: newly diagnosed GD, antithyroid drugs for less than 3 months. PBMC-derived RNA was used for the TCR library. The TCR beta library used iRepertoire HTBI primers with Arm-PCR amplification of CDR3. Each CDR3 protein gets one entry after TCRdb re-called the multiplex PCR reads with MiXCR. Counted here are 400,000 to 500,000 distinct CDR3 sequences, 16% occurring once; the ten biggest clones make up about a quarter. This sample was shared with a second study, whose subject was T cells in Graves' hyperthyroidism and ophthalmopathy.

The specimen was peripheral blood mononuclear cells (PBMCs), collected at new diagnosis, from a patient treated with antithyroid drugs. The receptors derive from a woman aged 18-30 years with Graves disease.

The V and J genes are TRBV4-3 and TRBJ1-2; D remains ambiguous. The CDR3 consists of 13 residues. V was shortened by 3 bases and J by 2 bases, with 7 bases between the two germline ends. The V gene's germline CDR1 is LGHNA and CDR2 YSLEER. CDR3 protein: CASSHVGNYGYTF. Here the CDR3 DNA reads TGCGCCAGCAGCCACGTAGGGAACTATGGCTACACCTTC.

The sample holds many counts of this clonotype. The chain is built from TRBV11-2 and TRBJ2-7; D might be TRBD1 or TRBD2, each matching 6 bases. Germline V gives CDR1 SGHAT, CDR2 FQNNGV. CDR3 length: 13 residues. V gave up 2 bases and J gave up 13 bases, with 18 bases separating them. DNA for the CDR3: TGTGCCAGCAGCTTATTTTCGGGGGCTGTGGAATACTTC. Its translation: CASSLFSGAVEYF.

This clonotype was counted many times. The chain uses TRBV20-1 and TRBJ1-1, with D hard to call. Between the trimmed V and J ends, which lost 3 bases and 10 bases, there was a span of 18 bases. CDR1 and CDR2 from the germline V gene are DFQATT and SNEGSKA (reference sequence). This CDR3 is 13 amino acids long. CDR3 protein: CSASPPEALGAFF. DNA of the CDR3: TGCAGTGCTAGCCCTCCTGAGGCCCTTGGAGCTTTCTTT.

This clonotype was observed many times. The V call is TRBV20-1, the J call TRBJ1-2; unclear D gene. The CDR3 length is 13 residues. Germline-derived CDR1 and CDR2 are DFQATT and SNEGSKA (reference sequence). V lost 0 bases and J lost 5, with 10 bases in between. As DNA, the CDR3 is TGCAGTGCTAGAGAAAGGCAAGGGTATGGCTACACCTTC. Encoded protein: CSARERQGYGYTF.

This clonotype was seen repeatedly, ten times or more. The genes are TRBV6-1 and TRBJ1-2; 7 positions match TRBD1. Germline loops: CDR1 MNHNS, CDR2 SASEGT. The CDR3 consists of 16 residues. With V trimmed by 0 bases and J by 4 bases, 8 bases remained unmatched. The CDR3 here is CASSEALLDRAYGYTF. DNA of the CDR3: TGTGCCAGCAGTGAAGCGCTTCTAGACAGGGCCTATGGCTACACCTTC.

The chain combines TRBV29-1 with TRBJ1-2; perhaps TRBD1 as D (5 bases). V lost 3 bases and J lost 4, with 12 bases in between. This CDR3 region has 13 residues. The V gene's germline CDR1 is SQVTM and CDR2 ANQGSEA. The CDR3 loop is CSVDRPGGYGYTF. For the CDR3, the DNA is TGCAGCGTTGACCGCCCGGGGGGCTATGGCTACACCTTC.

This clonotype has ten or more counts. The genes are TRBV20-1 and TRBJ2-7; D ambiguous. Germline CDR1 is DFQATT and CDR2 is SNEGSKA (reference sequence). Between the trimmed V and J ends, which lost 3 bases and 2 bases, there was a span of 11 bases. The CDR3 is 13 residues long. CDR3 protein: CSASPGTTYEQYF. DNA of the CDR3: TGCAGTGCTAGTCCGGGCACAACCTACGAGCAGTACTTC.

The sample holds many counts of this clonotype. This chain connects TRBV6-2 or TRBV6-3 to TRBJ1-5, with D unclear. Germline values: CDR1 MNHEY, CDR2 SVGEGT. The CDR3 length is 13 residues. Trimming left V 2 bases short and J 2 bases short, with 4 bases between. CDR3 nucleotide sequence: TGTGCCAGCAGTTACGGTGGCAATCAGCCCCAGCATTTT. Protein: CASSYGGNQPQHF.

This clonotype was detected many times. Germline is not matched at one junction end, which may reflect a read error. This rearrangement joins TRBV7-7 to TRBJ2-1; D possibly matches TRBD1 or TRBD2 (5 bases each). The CDR3 has 13 residues. Germline V gene lookup returns CDR1 SSHAT and CDR2 FNYEAQ (reference sequence). CDR3 loop: CASSLVGAGEQFF. The CDR3, as DNA: TGTGCTAGCAGCTTAGTCGGGGCCGGGGAGCAGTTCTTC.

This clonotype has ten or more counts. This rearrangement joins TRBV7-2 to TRBJ2-2; TRBD1 agrees at 7 bases. Looked up from germline, CDR1 is SGHTA and CDR2 is FQGNSA. The CDR3 is made up of 14 amino acids. The V and J ends lost 8 bases and 5 bases, in that order; junction bases with no gene match: 8. CDR3 DNA sequence: TGTGCCAGCCGACAGGGTAGAGAAACCGGGGAGCTGTTTTTT. This encodes CASRQGRETGELFF.

This clonotype was seen repeatedly, ten times or more. The chain links TRBV28 to TRBJ1-2, with D tentatively TRBD1 (5 bases). This CDR3 region has 14 residues. V was trimmed by 6 bases and J by 3 bases, leaving 14 bases between them. Germline assignment: CDR1 MDHEN and CDR2 SYDVKM. CDR3 DNA sequence: TGTGCCAGCAGGTTACGAGACAGATACTATGGCTACACCTTC. It is translated as CASRLRDRYYGYTF.

This clonotype was found a few times. The rearrangement links TRBV29-1 to TRBJ1-1; TRBD1 might be the D (5 bases). There are 13 residues in the CDR3. Germline assignment: CDR1 SQVTM and CDR2 ANQGSEA. V lost 7 bases and J lost 0, with 12 bases in between. The CDR3 reads CSAYRGMNTEAFF. The DNA for the CDR3 is TGCAGCGCCTACCGGGGGATGAACACTGAAGCTTTCTTT. Based on the CDR3 plus reference TRBV29-1 and TRBJ1-1, the full variable domain is SAVISQKPSRDICQRGTSLTIQCQVDSQVTMMFWYRQQPGQSLTLIATANQGSEATYESGFVIDKFPISRPNLTFSTLTVSNMSPEDSSIYLCSAYRGMNTEAFFGQGTRLTVV.

This clonotype was found many times. The J gene is TRBJ2-1, the V gene TRBV3-1, with D perhaps matching TRBD1 or TRBD2 (5 bases each). Deletions cut 1 base from V and 5 bases from J, with 12 bases between. The CDR3 loop spans 15 amino acids. Germline V gene sequence: CDR1 LGHDT, CDR2 YNNKEL (reference sequence). This CDR3 reads CASSQVGSRDNEQFF. In nucleotides, the CDR3 is TGTGCCAGCAGCCAAGTTGGGAGCAGGGACAATGAGCAGTTCTTC.